Listed here is a single TCR beta chain. Its antigen specificity is not known. Base qualities are not provided; no much larger clone lies one nucleotide away. The CDR3 regions of human TCRbeta chains were subjected to immunosequencing. The study's processing was this. Repertoire TCRs were checked for matches against a reference library of SARS-CoV-2-specific TCRs that had been generated using the MIRA antigen-specificity platform. Breadth meant the fraction of unique TCRs that were SARS-CoV-2-associated, whereas depth meant the fraction of total T cells that were SARS-CoV-2-associated. Using the MIRA data, each spike-specific TCR was assigned both to the spike region to which the TCR was reactive and to a CD4 or CD8 class. Log10-transformed breadth and depth values were compared by one-way ANOVA with Sidak's multiple comparisons tests. The table comes from immuneACCESS by way of TCRdb, which keeps in-frame sequences with V and J called. Part of the clones is missing from these tables; in studies checked, under half for an unresolved V gene and the rest for unknown reasons. Clone size and the V and J calls come from that table; the DNA yielded D and trimming. The sample data list 200,000 or so clones, and over 80% of these were observed just once. Approximately 2.7% of the sample goes to the ten largest clones.

This specimen comes from a study of T cell responses to AZD1222 COVID-19 vaccine (dated by TCRdb to the early 2020s). As for the study more broadly: A total of 230 to 250 trial participants underwent TCR sequencing, of whom about 200 had received two doses of AZD1222 and roughly 26 had received two doses of the MenACWY control vaccine. Trial participants were enrolled by age into subgroups of 18-55, 56-69 and 70-plus years, and about 150, 27 and 61 TCR-sequenced participants, respectively, were included in these subgroups. Results the study describes overall, beyond this receptor: Most participants were white British and females outnumbered males, and the authors suggested that clonal diversity may have been underestimated. After two AZD1222 doses, spike-specific TCR breadth and depth were significantly higher than at day 0 and than in MenACWY recipients. Nearly half of unique spike-specific TCRs reportedly recognized epitopes outside regions mutated in the B.1.351 and B.1.1.7 variants. Conclusions about previously exposed vaccinees are limited, since just a handful of AZD1222 recipients were seropositive for SARS-CoV-2 at baseline. The 56-69-year group was small, and its depth increase did not reach significance, likely because of low power. The vaccine-associated CD4 TCRs covered the entire spike protein, and the dominant responses fell in regions 160-218 and 743-854. Because no day 14 peak-response samples were available, the repertoires could be characterized only after the peak T cell response.

The time point label corresponds to: baseline before first vaccination. The treatment or condition tag for this specimen amounts to: meningococcal conjugate vaccine given as trial control. The vaccinee samples were drawn from two UK trials, COV001 and COV002, one of which was a single-blind randomized controlled phase 2/3 trial testing AZD1222 (ChAdOx1 nCoV-19) in healthy adults. For TCRbeta chain sequencing, PBMC samples were collected from trial participants at day 0 and at day 28 after the second dose. V was cut back by 0 bases and J by 4 bases, leaving a gap of 13 bases between them. Counted from cysteine to phenylalanine, this CDR3 has 15 amino acids. Only the CDR3 region is kept as DNA, spanning 45 bases read in frame from base 1. CDR1 and CDR2 were assigned from the germline V gene as SGHRS and YFSETQ.

This receptor was identified in an adult in good health. Here the sequenced sample was peripheral blood, taken on day 0 of MenACWY control vaccination. The chain is assembled from TRBV5-1 and TRBJ1-1; no confident D gene assignment can be made. The bases are TGCGCCAGCAGCTTGGCGGGGTCATCGGGCACTGAAGCTTTCTTT. This yields the protein CASSLAGSSGTEAFF. The CDR3, completed at both ends by the reference TRBV5-1 and TRBJ1-1 genes, gives the full variable domain KAGVTQTPRYLIKTRGQQVTLSCSPISGHRSVSWYQQTPGQGLQFLFEYFSETQRNKGNFPGRFSGRQFSNSRSEMNVSTLELGDSALYLCASSLAGSSGTEAFFGQGTRLTVV.